This entry is about one T cell receptor (beta chain). Compared with germline, one end of the junction differs, possibly owing to a read error. Clones were read by immunoSEQ multiplex PCR, and TCRdb kept only the in-frame ones, dropping some. This table holds about 1,700 clones, 68% found once. The sample comes from a study of tumour-infiltrating T cells in Burkitt lymphoma. Per germline, CDR1 MNHNY and CDR2 SVGAGI (reference sequence). CDR3 length equals 12 residues. The sample comprised tumor tissue. The TCR was taken from a human donor with diffuse large B-cell lymphoma. This rearrangement joins TRBV6-6 to TRBJ2-7, with D maybe TRBD1 (5 bases). The CDR3 coding sequence is TGTGCCAGCAGCCAAGACAGCGCCTCTCGCAACTTC. It codes for CASSQDSASRNF.